The 21 T cell receptor beta chains in this list originate from one sample, sequenced in a study of control samples from healthy donors and cancer patients. TCRdb's copy holds only in-frame clones and misses some; the assay was immunoSEQ multiplex PCR. The sample holds about 160,000 clones, roughly 90% seen once. Sequenced: blood. The origin of the receptors is a man aged 30 to 45 in good health.

This sequence joins TRBV6-5 and TRBJ2-7; D remains unclear. The CDR3 has 16 amino acids. The ends were cut back, 1 base at V and 1 base at J, with 14 bases in the middle. The germline gives CDR1 MNHEY, CDR2 SVGAGI. CDR3 nucleotides: TGTGCCAGCAGTTACTTCGGGTCGGATGGTTCCTACGAGCAGTACTTC. Residues: CASSYFGSDGSYEQYF.

The chain carries TRBV5-5 and TRBJ1-5; D is undetermined. The V and J ends lost 0 bases and 3 bases respectively, with 7 bases between them. Per the germline V gene, CDR1 is SGHKS and CDR2 is YYEKEE (reference sequence). The CDR3 runs to 14 residues. CDR3 DNA sequence: TGTGCCAGCAGCTTGGATACTCACAATCAGCCCCAGCATTTT. The encoded protein is CASSLDTHNQPQHF.

This rearrangement joins TRBV28 to TRBJ1-6, with a weak D call TRBD1 (5 bases). The germline V and J ends were trimmed by 7 bases and 4 bases, with 8 bases remaining between them. The CDR3 spans 13 residues. Germline V lookup: CDR1 MDHEN, CDR2 SYDVKM. The CDR3 reads CASMTEYNSPLHF. CDR3 nucleotide sequence: TGTGCCAGCATGACAGAGTATAATTCACCCCTCCACTTT.

The CDR3 DNA is TGTGCCAGCAGTCTACACGGAGCAACTAATGAAAAACTGTTTTTT. Amino acid sequence: CASSLHGATNEKLFF. This rearrangement joins TRBV25-1 to TRBJ1-4, with D unresolved. From germline, CDR1 is MGHDK and CDR2 SYGVNS. The ends were cut back, 5 bases at V and 0 bases at J, with 10 bases in the middle. CDR3 size: 15 residues.

The chain recombines TRBV6-6 with TRBJ1-3, with D unresolved. The V gene's germline CDR1 is MNHNY and CDR2 SVGAGI (reference sequence). V lost 4 bases, J lost 0 bases, and 4 bases lay in between. The CDR3 has 13 amino acids. This CDR3 reads CASSFGSGNTIYF. As DNA, the CDR3 is TGTGCCAGCAGTTTTGGCTCTGGAAACACCATATATTTT.

The rearrangement uses TRBV4-3 and TRBJ2-1, with 16 bases that match TRBD2. This CDR3 comprises 21 residues. The junction had 10 bases not matched to a gene; V was cut back by 1 base and J by 1 base. CDR1 LGHNA and CDR2 YSLEER come from the germline V gene. The CDR3 DNA reads as TGCGCCAGCAGCCAAGCCCCGCCCGGGACTAGCGGGGGGGGGTCCTACAATGAGCAGTTCTTC. It is translated as CASSQAPPGTSGGGSYNEQFF.

V is TRBV7-3 and J is TRBJ2-5; possibly TRBD1 for D (5 bases). V lost 4 bases and J lost 9, with 15 bases in between. There are 13 residues in the CDR3. Germline V gives CDR1 SGHTA, CDR2 FQGTGA. The CDR3 bases are TGTGCCAGCAGCTCGACCCTAGGGGCCTCCCAGTACTTC. It encodes CASSSTLGASQYF.

J is TRBJ1-5 and V is TRBV29-1, with TRBD1 as a possible D gene (5 bases). The V gene lost 6 bases and the J gene lost 4 bases, with 16 bases spanning the gap. Germline CDR1 SQVTM, CDR2 ANQGSEA. CDR3 size: 14 residues. In nucleotides, the CDR3 is TGCAGCGTGGCCTCAGGGATCCCAAATCAGCCCCAGCATTTT. This translates into CSVASGIPNQPQHF.

The chain carries TRBV2 and TRBJ1-1, with D hard to call. CDR1 is SNHLY, CDR2 FYNNEI, per germline. The V gene lost 6 bases and the J gene lost 0 bases, with 8 bases spanning the gap. The CDR3 spans 13 residues. CDR3 in amino acids: CASSADVNTEAFF. Written as DNA, the CDR3 is TGTGCCAGCAGCGCCGATGTGAACACTGAAGCTTTCTTT. The full variable domain, rest sourced from reference TRBV2 and TRBJ1-1, is EPEVTQTPSHQVTQMGQEVILRCVPISNHLYFYWYRQILGQKVEFLVSFYNNEISEKSEIFDDQFSVERPDGSNFTLKIRSTKLEDSAMYFCASSADVNTEAFFGQGTRLTVV.

The chain has TRBV4-1 and TRBJ2-7; 12 bases agree with TRBD2. From germline, CDR1 is MGHRA and CDR2 YSYEKL. Trimming at V came to 1 base and at J to 7 bases, leaving 5 bases not matched to a gene. CDR3 length: 15 amino acids. The CDR3 is CASSQVPSGGGEQYF. In DNA form, the CDR3 reads TGCGCCAGCAGCCAAGTCCCTAGCGGGGGGGGTGAGCAGTACTTC.

The chain combines TRBV2 with TRBJ2-4; TRBD2 might be the D (6 bases). Trimming stripped 10 bases from V and 1 base from J, with 17 bases between. Germline V gene lookup returns CDR1 SNHLY and CDR2 FYNNEI. This CDR3 is built from 15 residues. This CDR3 is CATSREAMAKNIQYF. The CDR3 DNA sequence: TGTGCCACTTCCAGGGAGGCGATGGCCAAAAACATTCAGTACTTC.

V and J are TRBV2 and TRBJ2-7, with unresolved D. The CDR3 has 13 residues. Deletions cut 7 bases from V and 3 bases from J, with 13 bases between. Germline values: CDR1 SNHLY, CDR2 FYNNEI. CDR3 DNA: TGTGCCAGCAACCGAGGCCTTAACTACGAGCAGTACTTC. Its protein is CASNRGLNYEQYF.

V is TRBV4-1 and J is TRBJ1-1; 7 positions match TRBD1. With V trimmed by 3 bases and J by 9 bases, 13 bases remained unmatched. CDR3 length: 15 amino acids. CDR1 and CDR2 (germline): MGHRA, YSYEKL. DNA for the CDR3: TGCGCCAGCAGCCAGGACGGGACGCAGGGGGAGAAAGCTTTCTTT. It is translated as CASSQDGTQGEKAFF.

This chain connects TRBV7-9 to TRBJ2-2; tentative D call: TRBD1 (8 bases). Germline CDR1 and CDR2: SEHNR and FQNEAQ (reference sequence). There are 19 residues in the CDR3. Trimming took off 10 bases at V and 1 base at J, with 28 bases between the two ends. In DNA, the CDR3 is TGTGCCATGATTCCGGGACAGGTCCTCCTAGCGGTGAACACCGGGGAGCTGTTTTTT. Encoded protein: CAMIPGQVLLAVNTGELFF.

The chain uses TRBV28 and TRBJ1-6, with TRBD1 as a possible D gene (5 bases). The CDR3 is made up of 16 amino acids. V lost 2 bases and J lost 7, with 15 bases in between. Germline V CDR1 and CDR2: MDHEN, SYDVKM. The CDR3 loop is CASSLKQANWNSPLHF. CDR3 sequence (DNA): TGTGCCAGCAGTTTAAAACAGGCGAACTGGAATTCACCCCTCCACTTT.

The chain couples TRBV3-1 (or the pseudogene TRBV3-2) to TRBJ2-5; D is ambiguous. Germline V gene sequence: CDR1 LGHDT, CDR2 YNNKEL (reference sequence). This CDR3 region has 14 residues. The V gene lost 0 bases and the J gene lost 1 base, with 6 bases spanning the gap. The CDR3 nucleotides read TGTGCCAGCAGCCAAGATTATGGCCAAGAGACCCAGTACTTC. It translates to CASSQDYGQETQYF.

The V gene is TRBV18, the J gene TRBJ2-7; D remains unclear. Trimming took off 2 bases at V and 3 bases at J, with 8 bases between the two ends. The germline CDR1 and CDR2 sequences are KGHSH and LQKENI. The CDR3 is made up of 13 amino acids. This CDR3 is CASSPNNLYEQYF. DNA for the CDR3: TGTGCCAGCTCACCAAACAACCTCTACGAGCAGTACTTC. The variable domain in full, with the rest retrieved from reference TRBV18 and TRBJ2-7, is NAGVMQNPRHLVRRRGQEARLRCSPMKGHSHVYWYRQLPEEGLKFMVYLQKENIIDESGMPKERFSAEFPKEGPSILRIQQVVRGDSAAYFCASSPNNLYEQYFGPGTRLTVT.

The chain links TRBV5-1 to TRBJ1-4; 8 bases match TRBD1. The CDR3 is 14 residues long. J was trimmed by 7 bases and V by 4 bases; bases with no gene match: 6. Per germline, CDR1 SGHRS and CDR2 YFSETQ. CDR3: CASSRGQGGEKLFF. The CDR3 nucleotides read TGCGCCAGCAGCCGAGGACAGGGCGGTGAAAAACTGTTTTTT.

The J gene is TRBJ1-2, the V gene TRBV5-8, with D possibly matching TRBD1 (5 bases). CDR3 size: 13 residues. V was pared by 7 bases and J by 4 bases, with 14 bases between. The germline CDR1 and CDR2 sequences are SGHTS and YDEGEE. This CDR3 reads CASDPGRSYGYTF. The CDR3 DNA reads TGTGCCAGCGACCCGGGACGGTCCTATGGCTACACCTTC. The full variable domain, with the rest looked up from reference TRBV5-8 and TRBJ1-2, is EAGVTQSPTHLIKTRGQQATLRCSPISGHTSVYWYQQALGLGLQFLLWYDEGEERNRGNFPPRFSGRQFPNYSSELNVNALELEDSALYLCASDPGRSYGYTFGSGTRLTVV.

This chain connects TRBV5-1 to TRBJ1-1; 10 bases line up with TRBD1. Per the germline V gene, CDR1 is SGHRS and CDR2 is YFSETQ. V dropped 3 bases and J dropped 10; count of bases not matched to a gene: 3. The CDR3 sequence is 12 residues long. The DNA of the CDR3 is TGCGCCAGCAGCTACGGGGACAGGGGAGCTTTCTTT. Its protein product is CASSYGDRGAFF.

The chain recombines TRBV11-3 with TRBJ1-3, with D hard to call. The CDR3 extends over 15 amino acids. The V gene lost 0 bases and the J gene lost 2 bases, with 8 bases spanning the gap. Germline-derived CDR1 and CDR2 are SGHNT and YENEEA. CDR3 bases: TGTGCCAGCAGCTTAGAGGGCCGTCCTGGAAACACCATATATTTT. It codes for CASSLEGRPGNTIYF.